These T cell receptor beta chains were read from a single sample in a study of blood T cell repertoires in COVID-19. Libraries were prepared by immunoSEQ multiplex PCR; TCRdb keeps only in-frame clonotypes and omits some of them. The sample has fewer than 60,000 clones; around 83% are singletons. Sequencing used peripheral blood. These receptors came from a man in his 70s with active COVID-19. CDR3s include the opening cysteine and the closing phenylalanine or tryptophan. Fields, in order: J gene, clone size, V gene, D gene, CDR3 DNA, CDR3 protein. A D gene is named only where the DNA matches it firmly. Clone size is given for some rows only: seen once, a few or many times, or a class if the clone is expanded.

J gene: TRBJ2-1; clone size: once; V gene: TRBV7-6; D gene: TRBD2; CDR3 DNA: TGTGCCAGTTCGCCTGCGAACGGGGGGTCCTACAATGAGCAGTTCTTC; CDR3 protein: CASSPANGGSYNEQFF
J gene: TRBJ2-7; clone size: NA; V gene: TRBV7-6; D gene: TRBD1; CDR3 DNA: TGTGCCAGCAGCTTATCGACAGGGGACGAGCAGTACTTC; CDR3 protein: CASSLSTGDEQYF
J gene: TRBJ1-5; clone size: NA; V gene: TRBV19; D gene: TRBD1; CDR3 DNA: TGTGCCAGTAGTACCAATCTAAGACAGGGCGGTCAGCCCCAGCATTTT; CDR3 protein: CASSTNLRQGGQPQHF
J gene: TRBJ1-1; clone size: once; V gene: TRBV9; D gene: NA; CDR3 DNA: TGTGCCAGCAGCCCCGAAGGGGCTCTGAACACTGAAGCTTTCTTT; CDR3 protein: CASSPEGALNTEAFF
J gene: TRBJ1-5; clone size: NA; V gene: TRBV2; D gene: TRBD1; CDR3 DNA: TGTGCCAGCAGTGAATACGGCAGGGGGAGGCAGCCCCAGCATTTT; CDR3 protein: CASSEYGRGRQPQHF
J gene: TRBJ2-2; clone size: NA; V gene: TRBV4-1; D gene: TRBD1; CDR3 DNA: TGCGCCAGCAGTCAGGGCCAGGGGGCCGGGGAGCTGTTTTTT; CDR3 protein: CASSQGQGAGELFF
J gene: TRBJ2-3; clone size: NA; V gene: TRBV7-2; D gene: TRBD2; CDR3 DNA: TGTGCCAGCAGCTGGAGCGGGGGGGTCACAGATACGCAGTATTTT; CDR3 protein: CASSWSGGVTDTQYF
J gene: TRBJ1-1; clone size: NA; V gene: TRBV30; D gene: NA; CDR3 DNA: TGTGCCTGGAGTTTGAGCACGAACACTGAAGCTTTCTTT; CDR3 protein: CAWSLSTNTEAFF
J gene: TRBJ2-7; clone size: few; V gene: TRBV10-3; D gene: TRBD1; CDR3 DNA: TGTGCCATCAGTGATTACGCTCCACCGGGACAGGGGGCGGGTGGACTGTACTTC; CDR3 protein: CAISDYAPPGQGAGGLYF
J gene: TRBJ1-5; clone size: NA; V gene: TRBV18; D gene: TRBD1; CDR3 DNA: TGTGCCAGCTCACCCCCCGGGACAGGGGGCAATCAGCCCCAGCATTTT; CDR3 protein: CASSPPGTGGNQPQHF
J gene: TRBJ2-1; clone size: NA; V gene: TRBV5-8; D gene: NA; CDR3 DNA: TGTGCCAGCAGCGATGGCTTCCACAATGAGCAGTTCTTC; CDR3 protein: CASSDGFHNEQFF
J gene: TRBJ1-2; clone size: NA; V gene: TRBV5-1; D gene: TRBD1; CDR3 DNA: TGCGCCAGCAGCCCGGGACAGGGGAACTATGGCTACACCTTC; CDR3 protein: CASSPGQGNYGYTF
J gene: TRBJ2-3; clone size: NA; V gene: TRBV15; D gene: TRBD1; CDR3 DNA: TGTGCCACCAGCGGCCGAACAGGGGGCTCCGGAGATACGCAGTATTTT; CDR3 protein: CATSGRTGGSGDTQYF
J gene: TRBJ2-6; clone size: NA; V gene: TRBV9; D gene: TRBD1; CDR3 DNA: TGTGCCAGCAGCCCACAGGGGTTGAGCTCTGGGGCCAACGTCCTGACTTTC; CDR3 protein: CASSPQGLSSGANVLTF
J gene: TRBJ2-5; clone size: once; V gene: TRBV10-3; D gene: TRBD2; CDR3 DNA: TGTGCCATCAGTGGGCGGGGGGGATACCAAGAGACCCAGTACTTC; CDR3 protein: CAISGRGGYQETQYF
J gene: TRBJ1-3; clone size: NA; V gene: TRBV7-2; D gene: NA; CDR3 DNA: TGTGCCAGCAGCTTAGCGGCCAACTCTGGAAACACCATATATTTT; CDR3 protein: CASSLAANSGNTIYF
J gene: TRBJ1-6; clone size: NA; V gene: TRBV7-9; D gene: NA; CDR3 DNA: TGTGCCAGCAGCTTCGGACTGGGGAATTCACCCCTCCACTTT; CDR3 protein: CASSFGLGNSPLHF
J gene: TRBJ2-7; clone size: NA; V gene: TRBV12-3/TRBV12-4; D gene: NA; CDR3 DNA: TGTGCCAGCAGCTCGGGACAATCCTACGAGCAGTACTTC; CDR3 protein: CASSSGQSYEQYF
J gene: TRBJ2-3; clone size: NA; V gene: TRBV7-8; D gene: TRBD2; CDR3 DNA: TGTGCCAGCAGGTCGACCGGGGGGAGGGGCACAGATACGCAGTATTTT; CDR3 protein: CASRSTGGRGTDTQYF
J gene: TRBJ1-4; clone size: NA; V gene: TRBV30; D gene: NA; CDR3 DNA: TGTGCCTGGAGTGTCTCAGTTTTTGAAAAACTGTTTTTT; CDR3 protein: CAWSVSVFEKLFF
J gene: TRBJ2-1; clone size: NA; V gene: TRBV27; D gene: TRBD1; CDR3 DNA: TGTGCCAGCGGTTACAGGGGGCTGAATGAGCAGTTCTTC; CDR3 protein: CASGYRGLNEQFF
J gene: TRBJ2-7; clone size: NA; V gene: TRBV4-1; D gene: TRBD1; CDR3 DNA: TGCGCCAGCAGCCAAGATGGCAGGGGGATTTCCGACGAGCAGTACTTC; CDR3 protein: CASSQDGRGISDEQYF
J gene: TRBJ2-7; clone size: few; V gene: TRBV11-2; D gene: TRBD1; CDR3 DNA: TGTGCCAGCAGCATATTCATTACCGGGACAGGGAAACAGTACTTC; CDR3 protein: CASSIFITGTGKQYF
J gene: TRBJ1-2; clone size: NA; V gene: TRBV30; D gene: TRBD1; CDR3 DNA: TGTGCCGGAACAGGGGTGGGCTATGGCTACACCTTC; CDR3 protein: CAGTGVGYGYTF
J gene: TRBJ2-3; clone size: NA; V gene: TRBV7-2; D gene: TRBD2; CDR3 DNA: TGTGCCAGCAGCTTAGATTACGCCATACTAGCGGGGAGCACAGATACGCAGTATTTT; CDR3 protein: CASSLDYAILAGSTDTQYF
J gene: TRBJ2-1; clone size: NA; V gene: TRBV5-6; D gene: TRBD2; CDR3 DNA: TGTGCCAGCAGCCAGGGGACTAGCGGGGGCCCACCCCTTAGGAATGAGCAGTTCTTC; CDR3 protein: CASSQGTSGGPPLRNEQFF
J gene: TRBJ1-4; clone size: NA; V gene: TRBV6-5; D gene: TRBD1; CDR3 DNA: TGTGCCAGCGGGGACAGTAATGAAAAACTGTTTTTT; CDR3 protein: CASGDSNEKLFF
J gene: TRBJ2-6; clone size: few; V gene: TRBV6-2/TRBV6-3; D gene: NA; CDR3 DNA: TGTGCCAGCAGTTATATTATCTCTGGGGCCAACGTCCTGACTTTC; CDR3 protein: CASSYIISGANVLTF
J gene: TRBJ2-5; clone size: NA; V gene: TRBV15; D gene: NA; CDR3 DNA: TGTGCCACCCGTAAATCGCCAGGGGTCGGAGAGACCCAGTACTTC; CDR3 protein: CATRKSPGVGETQYF